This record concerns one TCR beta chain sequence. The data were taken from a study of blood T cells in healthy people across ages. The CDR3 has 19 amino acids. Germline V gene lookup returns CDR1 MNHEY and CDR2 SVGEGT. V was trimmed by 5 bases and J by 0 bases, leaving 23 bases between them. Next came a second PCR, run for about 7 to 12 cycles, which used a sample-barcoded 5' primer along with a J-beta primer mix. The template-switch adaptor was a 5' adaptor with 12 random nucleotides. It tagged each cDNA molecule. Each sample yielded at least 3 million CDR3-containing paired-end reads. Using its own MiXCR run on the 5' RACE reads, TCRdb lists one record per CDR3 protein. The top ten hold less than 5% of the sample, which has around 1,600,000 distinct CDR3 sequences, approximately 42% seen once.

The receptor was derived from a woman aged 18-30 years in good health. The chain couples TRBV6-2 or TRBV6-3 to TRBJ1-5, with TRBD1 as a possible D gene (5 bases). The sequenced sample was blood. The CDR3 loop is CASSDRDRGNINSNQPQHF. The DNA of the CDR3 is TGTGCCAGCAGTGACCGGGACCGCGGGAATATAAATAGCAATCAGCCCCAGCATTTT.